Shown below are 23 T cell receptor beta chains from a single sample sequenced in a study of blood T cell repertoires in COVID-19. Repertoires were generated with immunoSEQ multiplex PCR, while TCRdb's copy carries only in-frame clones and drops some. The sample carries 200,000 to 300,000 clones, 83% recorded once. Sequencing was done on a sample of PBMCs or T cells enriched from blood (not recorded which). All receptors derive from a woman in her thirties or forties who had been exposed to COVID-19.

V gene TRBV6-2 or TRBV6-3 combines with J gene TRBJ2-3; 9 nucleotides align to TRBD2. Trimming took 0 bases from V and 6 from J; bases not matched to a gene: 7. CDR1 MNHEY and CDR2 SVGEGT come from the germline V gene. This CDR3 is built from 16 residues. This chain's CDR3 is CASSYSVLLAGDTQYF. The DNA for the CDR3 is TGTGCCAGCAGTTACTCGGTCCTTCTAGCGGGGGATACGCAGTATTTT.

The chain joins TRBV7-6 to TRBJ2-2; TRBD1 matches 8 bases. Unmatched junction bases numbered 2, after V lost 1 base and J lost 4 bases. The germline V gene encodes CDR1 SGHVS and CDR2 FNYEAQ. The CDR3 runs 15 residues. The CDR3 coding sequence is TGTGCCAGCAGCTTAGTACAGGGGGGCACCGGGGAGCTGTTTTTT. It encodes CASSLVQGGTGELFF. The whole variable domain, remainder taken from reference TRBV7-6 and TRBJ2-2, is GAGVSQSPRYKVTKRGQDVALRCDPISGHVSLYWYRQALGQGPEFLTYFNYEAQQDKSGLPNDRFSAERPEGSISTLTIQRTEQRDSAMYRCASSLVQGGTGELFFGEGSRLTVL.

A few counts support this clone. This chain uses TRBV18 with TRBJ1-3; 7 bases agree with TRBD1. The CDR3 runs 16 residues. Per the germline V gene, CDR1 is KGHSH and CDR2 is LQKENI. The V gene end was trimmed by 3 bases and the J gene end by 0 bases; junction bases not matched to a gene: 5. CDR3 DNA: TGTGCCAGCTCACCGAACAGGGGTGGCTCTGGAAACACCATATATTTT. Amino acids: CASSPNRGGSGNTIYF.

The chain is built from TRBV3-1 (or the pseudogene TRBV3-2) and TRBJ2-7; D call uncertain. The CDR3 is 12 amino acids. V gave up 7 bases and J gave up 2 bases, with 9 bases separating them. CDR1 is LGHDT and CDR2 is YNNKEL in the germline V gene (reference sequence). CDR3: CASTPSPYEQYF. The CDR3 coding sequence is TGTGCCAGCACCCCGTCCCCCTACGAGCAGTACTTC.

The chain employs TRBV18 and TRBJ1-1; D remains unclear. V gave up 5 bases and J gave up 1 base, with 11 bases separating them. The CDR3 has 14 amino acids. The germline gives CDR1 KGHSH, CDR2 LQKENI. The CDR3 spells CASSTTEANTEAFF. CDR3 nucleotide sequence: TGTGCCAGCTCAACCACGGAGGCGAACACTGAAGCTTTCTTT.

CDR3: CASSVHADSSGNTIYF. In DNA form, the CDR3 reads TGTGCCAGCAGCGTCCACGCAGACTCCTCTGGAAACACCATATATTTT. The rearrangement joins TRBV9 to TRBJ1-3, with D hard to call. Germline CDR1 SGDLS, CDR2 YYNGEE. The CDR3 contains 16 residues. V gave up 2 bases and J gave up 0 bases, with 12 bases separating them. Using reference TRBV9 and TRBJ1-3 for the parts outside the CDR3, the full variable domain is DSGVTQTPKHLITATGQRVTLRCSPRSGDLSVYWYQQSLDQGLQFLIQYYNGEERAKGNILERFSAQQFPDLHSELNLSSLELGDSALYFCASSVHADSSGNTIYFGEGSWLTVV.

The V and J genes are TRBV7-8 and TRBJ1-2; D remains unclear. This CDR3 has 15 residues. Trimming took off 7 bases at V and 0 bases at J, with 15 bases between the two ends. Germline CDR1 is SGHVS and CDR2 is FQNEAQ. As DNA, the CDR3 is TGTGCCAGCACCCCGTTGGCAGGAACTAACTATGGCTACACCTTC. Protein sequence: CASTPLAGTNYGYTF.

This clone was detected only once. CDR3 sequence: CATSDSQGAGEKLFF. The DNA of the CDR3 is TGTGCCACCAGTGATTCACAGGGGGCTGGGGAAAAACTGTTTTTT. This chain joins TRBV24-1 and TRBJ1-4; the match to TRBD1 covers 9 bases. Trimming at V came to 2 bases and at J to 8 bases, leaving 5 bases not matched to a gene. The CDR3 is 15 amino acids. Looked up from germline, CDR1 is KGHDR and CDR2 is SFDVKD.

The V gene is TRBV7-3, the J gene TRBJ2-1; 13 nucleotides line up with TRBD2. This CDR3 region has 18 residues. V lost 0 bases, J lost 9 bases, and 11 bases stayed unmatched. The V gene's germline CDR1 is SGHTA and CDR2 FQGTGA. The CDR3 coding sequence is TGTGCCAGCAGCTTAACAACTAGCGGGGGGGCCACCGGTGCTGAGCAGTTCTTC. It specifies CASSLTTSGGATGAEQFF. The full variable domain, its missing parts supplied by reference TRBV7-3 and TRBJ2-1, is GAGVSQTPSNKVTEKGKYVELRCDPISGHTALYWYRQSLGQGPEFLIYFQGTGAADDSGLPNDRFFAVRPEGSVSTLKIQRTERGDSAVYLCASSLTTSGGATGAEQFFGPGTRLTVL.

The rearrangement joins TRBV9 to TRBJ2-5; 8 bases fit TRBD1. There are 14 residues in the CDR3. The germline CDR1 and CDR2 sequences are SGDLS and YYNGEE. J lost 1 base, V lost 4 bases, and 3 bases had no gene match. Here the CDR3 reads CASSTGQAQETQYF. CDR3 in DNA: TGTGCCAGCAGCACGGGACAGGCCCAAGAGACCCAGTACTTC. The variable domain in full, completed from reference TRBV9 and TRBJ2-5, reads DSGVTQTPKHLITATGQRVTLRCSPRSGDLSVYWYQQSLDQGLQFLIQYYNGEERAKGNILERFSAQQFPDLHSELNLSSLELGDSALYFCASSTGQAQETQYFGPGTRLLVL.

The rearrangement joins TRBV5-4 to TRBJ2-5, with D perhaps matching TRBD1 (5 bases). The CDR3 is 15 amino acids. Germline V gene sequence: CDR1 SGHNT, CDR2 YYREEE (reference sequence). Trimming took 4 bases from V and 2 from J, leaving 15 bases between them. Here the CDR3 reads CASSLLAGSQETQYF. The CDR3 DNA sequence: TGTGCCAGCAGCCTCTTGGCAGGGTCGCAAGAGACCCAGTACTTC.

The chain is built from TRBV19 and TRBJ2-1; 9 nucleotides match TRBD2. CDR1 is LNHDA, CDR2 SQIVND, per germline (reference sequence). CDR3 size: 14 residues. Trimming cost V 6 bases and J 6 bases; bases outside gene matches: 6. CDR3 DNA sequence: TGTGCCAGTAGCCCGGGACTAGCTACCAATGAGCAGTTCTTC. Amino acids: CASSPGLATNEQFF. The full variable domain, its missing parts supplied by reference TRBV19 and TRBJ2-1, is DGGITQSPKYLFRKEGQNVTLSCEQNLNHDAMYWYRQDPGQGLRLIYYSQIVNDFQKGDIAEGYSVSREKKESFPLTVTSAQKNPTAFYLCASSPGLATNEQFFGPGTRLTVL.

The chain combines TRBV19 with TRBJ2-2; D ambiguous. CDR1 and CDR2 from the germline V gene are LNHDA and SQIVND (reference sequence). The CDR3 totals 12 residues. V lost 7 bases to trimming and J lost 1 base, with 4 bases between them. CDR3 region: CASTLNTGELFF. CDR3 DNA sequence: TGTGCCAGTACGTTGAACACCGGGGAGCTGTTTTTT.

This clone came up once. This chain joins TRBV19 and TRBJ1-3; 7 bases align to TRBD1. The length of the CDR3 is 14 residues. Unmatched junction bases numbered 11, after V lost 7 bases and J lost 8 bases. Germline V lookup: CDR1 LNHDA, CDR2 SQIVND (reference sequence). CDR3 amino acids: CASTDTTGRDTIYF. In DNA form, the CDR3 reads TGTGCCAGTACCGACACGACAGGGCGGGACACCATATATTTT.

This chain uses TRBV19 with TRBJ2-3, with TRBD1 as a possible D gene (5 bases). V lost 5 bases and J lost 3, with 12 bases in between. Germline CDR1 is LNHDA and CDR2 is SQIVND (reference sequence). This CDR3 is 14 amino acids long. The CDR3 reads CASSGRDGTDTQYF. DNA for the CDR3: TGTGCCAGTAGTGGCAGGGATGGTACAGATACGCAGTATTTT.

The table lists this clone with a few counts. The rearrangement links TRBV2 to TRBJ2-3, with 11 positions matching TRBD2. Trimming removed 1 base from V and 0 bases from J; junction bases left unmatched: 3. The germline CDR1 and CDR2 sequences are SNHLY and FYNNEI. This CDR3 has 17 amino acids. CDR3 residues: CASSEGVAGGSTDTQYF. CDR3 sequence (DNA): TGTGCCAGCAGTGAAGGGGTAGCGGGGGGGAGCACAGATACGCAGTATTTT.

This chain joins TRBV18 and TRBJ2-7; TRBD1 matches 9 bases. Germline trimming cut 3 bases from V and 0 bases from J; bases unmatched to any gene: 6. The V gene's germline CDR1 is KGHSH and CDR2 LQKENI. The CDR3 covers 16 residues. CDR3 sequence: CASSPNPDRGSYEQYF. The CDR3 coding sequence is TGTGCCAGCTCACCTAACCCGGACAGGGGCTCCTACGAGCAGTACTTC.

The chain couples TRBV6-2 or TRBV6-3 to TRBJ1-6, with unresolved D. This CDR3 spans 15 amino acids. V was cut by 2 bases and J by 9 bases, with 14 bases left in between. Germline V gene lookup returns CDR1 MNHEY and CDR2 SVGEGT. The CDR3 bases are TGTGCCAGCAGTTACGGGCAGGCGATCAGTTCACCCCTCCACTTT. This sequence encodes CASSYGQAISSPLHF.

J is TRBJ1-5 and V is TRBV28; a possible D gene is TRBD1 (6 bases). The length of the CDR3 is 14 residues. The germline V gene has CDR1 MDHEN and CDR2 SYDVKM. Between the trimmed V and J ends, which lost 6 bases and 7 bases, there was a span of 16 bases. The CDR3 loop reads CASRERGAGQPQHF. The CDR3 DNA follows: TGTGCCAGCAGGGAACGGGGGGCGGGACAGCCCCAGCATTTT.

This chain joins TRBV7-9 and TRBJ1-5; perhaps TRBD1 as D (5 bases). Germline CDR1 reads SEHNR; CDR2 reads FQNEAQ (reference sequence). V was clipped by 1 base and J by 8 bases, with 9 bases between them. The CDR3 is 13 amino acids. CDR3 loop: CASSLGQGKPQHF. The CDR3 bases are TGTGCCAGCAGCTTAGGGCAGGGCAAGCCCCAGCATTTT.

This rearrangement joins TRBV19 to TRBJ1-2, with 9 bases aligning to TRBD1. There are 15 residues in the CDR3. V shed 10 bases and J 3 bases; nucleotides not matched to a gene: 12. Germline CDR1 and CDR2: LNHDA and SQIVND (reference sequence). The CDR3 loop is CATHPGTGGYYGYTF. The CDR3 region has the DNA TGTGCCACTCACCCCGGTACAGGGGGCTACTATGGCTACACCTTC.

This chain links TRBV5-4 with TRBJ1-1, with a possible D match to TRBD1 (5 bases). The V end was cut by 2 bases, the J end by 8 bases, with 16 bases between. Germline CDR1 SGHNT, CDR2 YYREEE (reference sequence). This CDR3 is built from 14 residues. DNA of the CDR3: TGTGCCAGCAGCTTTGGTGAAGGGGCTACCGAAGCTTTCTTT. Translated: CASSFGEGATEAFF.

V usage is TRBV10-3 and J usage is TRBJ1-5, with D possibly TRBD1 on 5 matching bases. The CDR3 runs 13 residues. V shed 6 bases and J shed 3 bases, with 9 bases lying between them. Germline V gives CDR1 ENHRY, CDR2 SYGVKD. The CDR3 sequence: CAISAGLNQPQHF. The CDR3 region has the DNA TGTGCCATCAGCGCGGGGCTCAATCAGCCCCAGCATTTT.